This record looks at one T cell receptor (beta chain) sequence and its context. What it binds is unknown. The data are from a study of blood T cells in healthy people across ages. Researchers report isolating at least 6 million PBMCs per sample. Study-wide findings and caveats: Age brought a roughly linear fall in TCR beta diversity measured per million T cells.

The germline V and J ends were trimmed by 5 bases and 5 bases, with 16 bases remaining between them. CDR3 length: 14 amino acids. Germline V gene sequence: CDR1 SGHTA, CDR2 FQGNSA. PCR was performed a second time for roughly 7 to 12 cycles using a sample-barcoded 5' primer and a J-beta primer mix. One entry per CDR3 protein, called by TCRdb with MiXCR from the 5' RACE reads. The profile covers 760,000 or so distinct CDR3 sequences, with approximately 25% appearing a single time and 8% to 10% taken by the ten largest. The sample also formed part of further work on T cells of mothers and their children.

The origin of this receptor is a boy younger than 18 in good health. V and J are TRBV7-2 and TRBJ2-7, with D possibly being TRBD2 (6 bases). The sequencing input was blood. CDR3 region: CASSPWWLANEQYF. CDR3 nucleotides: TGTGCCAGCAGCCCCTGGTGGCTAGCGAACGAGCAGTACTTC.